The clone carrying this TCR beta chain showed up many times. Its antigen is undetermined. It was with unique molecular identifiers that the TCRbeta library was prepared. TCRdb re-analysed the PCR reads in MiXCR, keeping a single row per CDR3 protein. Among fewer than 350,000 distinct CDR3 sequences listed, about a tenth were seen once. These data are taken from a study of T-cell reconstitution after alpha-beta-depleted transplantation in children. Overall study results and limits: One year post-transplant, T-cell counts and diversity were largely derived from T cells produced anew.

The length of the CDR3 is 11 residues. Trimming removed 5 bases from V and 9 bases from J, with 9 bases in between. Germline loops: CDR1 SGHVS, CDR2 FQNEAQ. This chain links TRBV7-8 with TRBJ2-3, with D unclear. This receptor was identified in a boy under two years old with acute myeloid leukemia, due to receive a stem cell transplant. Material: PBMCs, obtained before TCRalphabeta/CD19-depleted stem cell transplant. The CDR3 loop is CASSPSETQYF. The CDR3 DNA is TGTGCCAGCAGCCCGTCCGAAACGCAGTATTTT. The variable domain in full, completed from reference TRBV7-8 and TRBJ2-3, reads GAGVSQSPRYKVAKRGQDVALRCDPISGHVSLFWYQQALGQGPEFLTYFQNEAQLDKSGLPSDRFFAERPEGSVSTLKIQRTQQEDSAVYLCASSPSETQYFGPGTRLTVL.